This T cell receptor beta chain is from a study of blood T cell repertoires in COVID-19. Study overall: Sites in the United States, Italy and Spain provided acute and convalescent COVID-19 samples.

Produced via immunoSEQ multiplex PCR; TCRdb's table is partial and in-frame only. This table has approximately 190,000 clones, around 84% appearing once. Trimming pared 0 bases from V and 5 bases from J, leaving 20 bases between. Germline lookup yields CDR1 MNHEY and CDR2 SVGEGT. The CDR3 contains 18 residues. V and J are TRBV6-2 or TRBV6-3 and TRBJ1-5; no reliable D call. The sample was peripheral blood. This TCR was recovered from a man in his thirties or forties with active or convalescent COVID-19. CDR3 sequence reads: CASSYSSAGSEKDQPQHF. The CDR3 DNA is TGTGCCAGCAGTTACTCGTCCGCGGGCAGCGAGAAAGATCAGCCCCAGCATTTT.